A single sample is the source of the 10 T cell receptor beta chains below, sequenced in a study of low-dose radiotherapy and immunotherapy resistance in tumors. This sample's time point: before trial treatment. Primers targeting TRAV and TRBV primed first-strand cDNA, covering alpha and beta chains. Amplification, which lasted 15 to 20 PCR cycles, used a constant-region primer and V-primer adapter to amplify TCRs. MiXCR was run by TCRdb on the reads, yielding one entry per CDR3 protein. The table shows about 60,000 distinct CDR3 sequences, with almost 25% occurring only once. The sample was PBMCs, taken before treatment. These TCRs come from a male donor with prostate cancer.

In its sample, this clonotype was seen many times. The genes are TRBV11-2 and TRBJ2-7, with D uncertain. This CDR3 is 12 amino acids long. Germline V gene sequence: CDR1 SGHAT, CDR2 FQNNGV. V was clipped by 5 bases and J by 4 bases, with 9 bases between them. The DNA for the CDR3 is TGTGCCAGCAGCCTAAATGAGTACGAGCAGTACTTC. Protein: CASSLNEYEQYF. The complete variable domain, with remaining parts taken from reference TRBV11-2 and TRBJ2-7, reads EAGVAQSPRYKIIEKRQSVAFWCNPISGHATLYWYQQILGQGPKLLIQFQNNGVVDDSQLPKDRFSAERLKGVDSTLKIQPAKLEDSAVYLCASSLNEYEQYFGPGTRLTVT.

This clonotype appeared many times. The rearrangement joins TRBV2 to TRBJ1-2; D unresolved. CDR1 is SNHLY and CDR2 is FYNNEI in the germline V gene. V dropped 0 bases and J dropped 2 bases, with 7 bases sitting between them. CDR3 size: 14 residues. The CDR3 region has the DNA TGTGCCAGCAGTGAAGCCCGGAACAACTATGGCTACACCTTC. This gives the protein CASSEARNNYGYTF.

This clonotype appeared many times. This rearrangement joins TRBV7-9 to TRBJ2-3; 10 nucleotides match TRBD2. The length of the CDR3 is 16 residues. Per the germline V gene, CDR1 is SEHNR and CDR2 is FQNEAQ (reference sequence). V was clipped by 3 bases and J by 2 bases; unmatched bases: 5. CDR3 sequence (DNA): TGTGCCAGCAGCTTCCTAGCGGGGGCATACACAGATACGCAGTATTTT. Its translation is CASSFLAGAYTDTQYF.

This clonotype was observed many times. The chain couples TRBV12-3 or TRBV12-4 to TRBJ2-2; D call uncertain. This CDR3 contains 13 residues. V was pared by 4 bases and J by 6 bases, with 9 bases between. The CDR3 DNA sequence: TGTGCCAGCAGTTCCTTATATCCCGGGGAGCTGTTTTTT. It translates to CASSSLYPGELFF.

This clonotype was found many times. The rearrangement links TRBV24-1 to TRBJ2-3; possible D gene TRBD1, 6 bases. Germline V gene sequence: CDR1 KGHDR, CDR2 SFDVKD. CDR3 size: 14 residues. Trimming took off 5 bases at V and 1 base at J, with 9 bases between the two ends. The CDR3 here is CATSGGHRTDTQYF. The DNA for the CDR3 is TGTGCCACCAGTGGGGGACATCGCACAGATACGCAGTATTTT.

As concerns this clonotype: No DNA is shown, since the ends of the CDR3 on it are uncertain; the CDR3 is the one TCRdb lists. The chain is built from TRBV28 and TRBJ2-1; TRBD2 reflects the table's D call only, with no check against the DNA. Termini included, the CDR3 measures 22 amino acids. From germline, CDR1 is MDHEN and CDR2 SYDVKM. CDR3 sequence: CASSFYICSARIPSGQYNEQFF.

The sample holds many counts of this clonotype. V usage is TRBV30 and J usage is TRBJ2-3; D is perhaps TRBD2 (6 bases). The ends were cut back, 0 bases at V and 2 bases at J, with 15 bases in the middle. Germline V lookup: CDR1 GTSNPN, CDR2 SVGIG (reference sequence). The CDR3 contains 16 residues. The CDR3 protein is CAWSVTLARDTDTQYF. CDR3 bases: TGTGCCTGGAGTGTGACCCTAGCGCGAGACACAGATACGCAGTATTTT.

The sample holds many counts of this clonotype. DNA of the CDR3: TGTGCCAGCAAATTGGGGGGTAACATGAACACTGAAGCTTTCTTT. This gives the protein CASKLGGNMNTEAFF. The V and J genes are TRBV28 and TRBJ1-1; possible D gene TRBD1, 5 bases. The germline gives CDR1 MDHEN, CDR2 SYDVKM. V lost 7 bases to trimming and J lost 0 bases, with 15 bases between them. The CDR3 extends over 15 amino acids.

The CDR3 is CASSPLAGGRGSYNEQFF. CDR3 sequence (DNA): TGTGCCAGCTCACCACTGGCAGGGGGCAGAGGCTCCTACAATGAGCAGTTCTTC. J is TRBJ2-1 and V is TRBV18; the match to TRBD1 covers 8 bases. CDR1 and CDR2 from the germline V gene are KGHSH and LQKENI. Unmatched junction bases numbered 8, after V lost 1 base and J lost 0 bases. This CDR3 contains 18 residues.

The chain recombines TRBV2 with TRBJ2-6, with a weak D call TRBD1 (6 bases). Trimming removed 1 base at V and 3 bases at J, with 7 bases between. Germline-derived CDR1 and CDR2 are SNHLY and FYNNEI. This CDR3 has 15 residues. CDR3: CASSEGTDGANVLTF. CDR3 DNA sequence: TGTGCCAGCAGTGAAGGGACAGATGGGGCCAACGTCCTGACTTTC. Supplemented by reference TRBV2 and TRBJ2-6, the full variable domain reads EPEVTQTPSHQVTQMGQEVILRCVPISNHLYFYWYRQILGQKVEFLVSFYNNEISEKSEIFDDQFSVERPDGSNFTLKIRSTKLEDSAMYFCASSEGTDGANVLTFGAGSRLTVL.